This is a list of T cell receptor beta chains from one sample in a study of T cell repertoires in cytomegalovirus infection. One entry per CDR3 protein results from TCRdb running MiXCR on the reads. This sample has 200,000 or so distinct CDR3 sequences, with around 20% found just once. The sequenced sample was PBMCs. These receptors were taken from a human donor in good health (CMV status not recorded). Some clones in this sample may be carry-over from other donors' samples. CDR3s include the opening cysteine and the closing phenylalanine or tryptophan.

>TRBV7-9
CASRDSGQDSYNEQFF
>TRBV6-4
CASSDHTDTQYF
>TRBV5-1
CASSLDSPYEELFF
>TRBV7-2
CASSASGVHSGNTIYF
>TRBV13
CASSLGRGAGVGNTEAFF
>TRBV6-5
CASSYLGPGSYGYTF
>TRBV27
CASSTGGEGYTF
>TRBV7-3
CASSLSPLAAYNEQFF
>TRBV30
CAQSGSPHYEQYF
>TRBV12-5
CASGSLVGTGELFF
>TRBV12-3/TRBV12-4
CASSRGQALVNTEAFF
>TRBV7-2
CASSRGPVRGTDEKLFF
>TRBV6-5
CASSYSEAGGYGYTF
>TRBV20-1
CSVTRGPTNEQFF
>TRBV28
CASRGQGAYEKLFF
>TRBV28
CASSLWTGANEKLFF
>TRBV25-1
CASSGLGKNIQYF
>TRBV6-6
CASNWGVGETQYF
>TRBV4-1
CASSQDPPLSNSPLHF
>TRBV29-1
CSVALGRGRSYEQYF
>TRBV11-2
CASSVRLGGGPPDTQYF
>TRBV28
CASQRGKGYEQYF
>TRBV5-4
CASSRKGARDTGELFF
>TRBV6-1
CASSDSAGGELFF